Presented here are 3 T cell receptor beta chains from one specimen sequenced in a study of blood T cell repertoires in COVID-19. Method: immunoSEQ multiplex PCR; TCRdb's copy keeps in-frame clones and lacks some. Found here are 250,000 to 350,000 clones, 88% of them singletons; the top ten hold just under 9.5%. Material: peripheral blood. These receptor sequences come from a man aged 18 to 35 with active or convalescent COVID-19.

This clone was detected only once. Different DNA sequences within this sample yield the same CDR3. The rearrangement joins TRBV6-5 to TRBJ1-2; D perhaps matches TRBD1 (5 bases). The germline V gene has CDR1 MNHEY and CDR2 SVGAGI. The V gene lost 3 bases and the J gene lost 2 bases, with 10 bases spanning the gap. There are 14 residues in the CDR3. CDR3 sequence reads: CASSYARANYGYTF. The DNA for the CDR3 is TGTGCCAGCAGTTATGCCAGGGCGAACTATGGCTACACCTTC.

This chain uses TRBV7-2 with TRBJ2-7; D remains unclear. The CDR3 extends over 14 amino acids. V shed 1 base and J shed 2 bases, with 9 bases lying between them. The germline V gene encodes CDR1 SGHTA and CDR2 FQGNSA. The CDR3 sequence: CASSLEQQAYEQYF. DNA for the CDR3: TGTGCCAGCAGCTTAGAACAGCAAGCCTACGAGCAGTACTTC. The full variable domain, with the rest looked up from reference TRBV7-2 and TRBJ2-7, is GAGVSQSPSNKVTEKGKDVELRCDPISGHTALYWYRQSLGQGLEFLIYFQGNSAPDKSGLPSDRFSAERTGGSVSTLTIQRTQQEDSAVYLCASSLEQQAYEQYFGPGTRLTVT.

The chain links TRBV6-5 to TRBJ2-1; D perhaps matches TRBD1 (6 bases). In germline, CDR1 is MNHEY, CDR2 SVGAGI. Trimming left V 10 bases short and J 6 bases short, with 13 bases between. The CDR3 length is 12 residues. The CDR3 here is CATRDNSNEQFF. The CDR3 DNA reads as TGTGCCACCCGGGACAACAGCAATGAGCAGTTCTTC.